The sequence of this TCR beta chain was determined in a study of T cells after somatic rescue of genetic block. This clone was seen just once. Germline V lookup: CDR1 KGHSH, CDR2 LQKENI. This CDR3 region has 18 residues. The V segment lost 0 bases and the J segment 0 bases; nucleotides outside the gene matches: 3. Using immunoSEQ multiplex PCR, the repertoire was profiled, and TCRdb retains in-frame clones only, with some absent. Among about 88,000 clones listed, about nine tenths were seen once. The clonotype was recovered from a woman under 30. The chain has TRBV18 and TRBJ2-6; 9 nucleotides match TRBD1. The sequenced sample consisted of peripheral blood mononuclear cells (PBMCs). DNA for the CDR3: TGTGCCAGCTCACCACCGGGACAGGGAAGCTCTGGGGCCAACGTCCTGACTTTC. It specifies CASSPPGQGSSGANVLTF.